One T cell receptor beta chain is described in this entry. The antigen remains unidentified. Germline CDR1 and CDR2: SGHVS and FQNEAQ. V lost 5 bases and J 4 bases, leaving 9 bases between the germline ends. The CDR3 loop spans 14 amino acids. Profiled with immunoSEQ multiplex PCR; TCRdb holds only in-frame clones, not every one. The profile covers tens of thousands of clones, with over 85% appearing a single time and approximately 4.2% taken by the ten largest. This specimen comes from a study of T cell responses to AZD1222 COVID-19 vaccine. Overall study: Second doses at about 4 or about 12 weeks were pooled. Whole-study results and caveats: Across the whole spike, CD4 TCRs peaked at regions 160-218 and 743-854.

The source of this sequence is an adult in good health. J is TRBJ2-6 and V is TRBV7-8; D unclear. This specimen was peripheral blood, taken on day 0 of AZD1222 vaccination. The CDR3 loop reads CASSPTRGANVLTF. The CDR3 DNA is TGTGCCAGCAGCCCTACCCGGGGGGCCAACGTCCTGACTTTC. Variable domain in full (rest from reference TRBV7-8 and TRBJ2-6): GAGVSQSPRYKVAKRGQDVALRCDPISGHVSLFWYQQALGQGPEFLTYFQNEAQLDKSGLPSDRFFAERPEGSVSTLKIQRTQQEDSAVYLCASSPTRGANVLTFGAGSRLTVL.